The source of this T cell receptor beta chain is a study of shared clonotypes between healthy human individuals. Study-wide results and caveats: Clonotypes shared by all four sorted-subset donors had higher generation probabilities than non-shared clonotypes. Only blood underwent sampling, and tissue repertoires likely differ.

Naive CD8 cells, CD45RO-negative and positively selected for CCR7, excluded terminally differentiated effector memory CD45RA+ cells. Generated by immunoSEQ multiplex PCR, the TCRdb table keeps only in-frame clones and is missing some. The sample carries about 1,900,000 clones, roughly 94% recorded once. The trim removed 1 base at V and 4 bases at J, leaving 7 bases unmatched. From germline, CDR1 is SGHVS and CDR2 FQNEAQ. CDR3 length equals 17 residues. In the case of this clone: Its target is unknown.

The J gene is TRBJ2-1, the V gene TRBV7-8, with 10 bases lining up with TRBD2. Source material: naive CD8+ T cells sorted from blood. The source of this sequence is a man aged 18 to 30 in good health. CDR3 sequence (DNA): TGTGCCAGCAGCTTAGACGTCCGGACTAGCGGATACAATGAGCAGTTCTTC. This encodes CASSLDVRTSGYNEQFF.